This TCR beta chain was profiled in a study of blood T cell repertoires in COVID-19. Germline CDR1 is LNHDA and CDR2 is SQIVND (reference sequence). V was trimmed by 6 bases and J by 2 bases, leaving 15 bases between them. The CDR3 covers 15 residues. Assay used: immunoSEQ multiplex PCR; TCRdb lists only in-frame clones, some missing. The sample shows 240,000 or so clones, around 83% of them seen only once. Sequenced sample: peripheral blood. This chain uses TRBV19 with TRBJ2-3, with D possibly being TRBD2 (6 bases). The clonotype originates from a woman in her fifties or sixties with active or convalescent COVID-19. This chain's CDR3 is CASRGGLVITDTQYF. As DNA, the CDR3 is TGTGCCAGTAGGGGGGGACTCGTAATCACAGATACGCAGTATTTT.